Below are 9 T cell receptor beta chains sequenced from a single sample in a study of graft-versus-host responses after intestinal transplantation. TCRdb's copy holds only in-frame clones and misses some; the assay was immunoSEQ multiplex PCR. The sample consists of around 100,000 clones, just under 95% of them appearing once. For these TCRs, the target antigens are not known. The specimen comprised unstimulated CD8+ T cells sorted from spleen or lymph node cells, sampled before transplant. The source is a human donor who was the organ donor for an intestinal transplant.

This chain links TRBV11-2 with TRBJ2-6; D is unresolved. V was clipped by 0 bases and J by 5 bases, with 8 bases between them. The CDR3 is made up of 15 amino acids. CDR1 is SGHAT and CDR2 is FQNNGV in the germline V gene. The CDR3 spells CASSLDWGRANVLTF. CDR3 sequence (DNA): TGTGCCAGCAGCTTAGACTGGGGTCGGGCCAACGTCCTGACTTTC. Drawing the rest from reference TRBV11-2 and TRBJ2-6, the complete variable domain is EAGVAQSPRYKIIEKRQSVAFWCNPISGHATLYWYQQILGQGPKLLIQFQNNGVVDDSQLPKDRFSAERLKGVDSTLKIQPAKLEDSAVYLCASSLDWGRANVLTFGAGSRLTVL.

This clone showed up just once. CDR3 sequence reads: CASSEDREDYGYTF. The DNA for the CDR3 is TGTGCCAGCAGTGAAGACAGGGAGGACTATGGCTACACCTTC. The V gene is TRBV27, the J gene TRBJ1-2; TRBD1 aligns across 7 bases. CDR1 and CDR2 from the germline V gene are MNHEY and SMNVEV (reference sequence). J lost 3 bases, V lost 5 bases, and 6 bases had no gene match. The CDR3 contains 14 residues.

CDR3 sequence (DNA): TGTGCCAGCAGCAAAGGGGGACAGGGAACCTTTACTAACTATGGCTACACCTTC. It specifies CASSKGGQGTFTNYGYTF. V is TRBV21-1 and J is TRBJ1-2; TRBD1 is the table's D call and was not checked against the DNA. TRBV21-1 is listed as a pseudogene. This CDR3 region has 18 residues.

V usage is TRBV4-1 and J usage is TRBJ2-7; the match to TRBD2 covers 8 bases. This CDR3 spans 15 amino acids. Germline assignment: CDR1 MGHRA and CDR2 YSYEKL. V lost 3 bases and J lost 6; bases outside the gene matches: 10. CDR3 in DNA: TGCGCCAGCAGCCATGGAGCGGGAGTCGCTGGCGAGCAGTACTTC. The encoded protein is CASSHGAGVAGEQYF.

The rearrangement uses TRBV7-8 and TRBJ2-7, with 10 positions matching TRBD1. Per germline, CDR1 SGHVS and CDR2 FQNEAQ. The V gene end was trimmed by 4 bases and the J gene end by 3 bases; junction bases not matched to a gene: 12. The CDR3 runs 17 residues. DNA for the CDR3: TGTGCCAGCAGCTCCCTGGGACAGGGGACCTCGGACTACGAGCAGTACTTC. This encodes CASSSLGQGTSDYEQYF. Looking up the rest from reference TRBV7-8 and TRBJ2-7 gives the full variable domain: GAGVSQSPRYKVAKRGQDVALRCDPISGHVSLFWYQQALGQGPEFLTYFQNEAQLDKSGLPSDRFFAERPEGSVSTLKIQRTQQEDSAVYLCASSSLGQGTSDYEQYFGPGTRLTVT.

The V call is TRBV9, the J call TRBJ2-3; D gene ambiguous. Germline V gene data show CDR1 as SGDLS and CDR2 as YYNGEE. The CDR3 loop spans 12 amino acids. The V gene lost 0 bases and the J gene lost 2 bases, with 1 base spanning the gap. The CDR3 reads CASSVATDTQYF. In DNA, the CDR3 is TGTGCCAGCAGCGTAGCCACAGATACGCAGTATTTT.

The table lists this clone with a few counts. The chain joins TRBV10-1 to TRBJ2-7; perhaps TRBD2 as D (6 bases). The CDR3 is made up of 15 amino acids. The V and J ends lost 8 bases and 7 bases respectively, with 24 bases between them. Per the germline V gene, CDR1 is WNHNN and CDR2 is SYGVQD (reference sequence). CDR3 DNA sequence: TGCGCCAGCGGGGGGATTCATACAGGCTCCGTTGAGCAGTACTTC. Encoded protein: CASGGIHTGSVEQYF.

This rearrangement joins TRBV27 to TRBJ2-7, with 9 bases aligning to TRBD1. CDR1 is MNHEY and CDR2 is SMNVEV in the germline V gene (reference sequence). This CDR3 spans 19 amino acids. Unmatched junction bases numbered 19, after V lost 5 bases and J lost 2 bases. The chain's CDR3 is CASSTPQGAPSGDTYEQYF. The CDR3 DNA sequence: TGTGCCAGCAGTACACCACAGGGGGCGCCCAGCGGGGACACCTACGAGCAGTACTTC.

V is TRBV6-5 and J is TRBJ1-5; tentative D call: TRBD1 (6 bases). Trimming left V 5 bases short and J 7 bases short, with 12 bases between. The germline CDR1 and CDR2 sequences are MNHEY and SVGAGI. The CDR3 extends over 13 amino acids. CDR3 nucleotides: TGTGCCAGCAGTCCAGGGGCGGGACAGCCCCAGCATTTT. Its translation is CASSPGAGQPQHF.